Listed below are T cell receptor beta chains from one sample, sequenced in a study of blood T cell repertoires in COVID-19. Profiled with immunoSEQ multiplex PCR; TCRdb holds only in-frame clones, not every one. The sample shows 200,000 to 250,000 clones, roughly four fifths of them seen only once. Sequenced: PBMCs or T cells enriched from blood (not recorded which). Receptor source: a middle-aged man who had recovered from COVID-19. Both conserved end residues are part of each CDR3.

v_gene	j_gene	len	CDR3aa
TRBV5-1	TRBJ2-4	15	CASSTFPGAKNIQYF
TRBV5-8	TRBJ2-1	13	CASSLTGGNEQFF
TRBV19	TRBJ2-5	15	CASSNPRQGQETQYF
TRBV2	TRBJ2-1	16	CASSEATSGGAREQFF
TRBV2	TRBJ2-3	15	CASSYKRGATDTQYF
TRBV5-1	TRBJ2-3	16	CASSLGGLTRTDTQYF
TRBV13	TRBJ2-3	16	CASSRRLNLDTDTQYF
TRBV11-2	TRBJ1-2	13	CASSPQESLGYTF
TRBV7-3	TRBJ2-1	14	CASSGRGPYNEQFF
TRBV7-2	TRBJ2-7	14	CASSQDSALLGQYF
TRBV18	TRBJ1-5	12	CASSPGTGGGHF
TRBV5-1	TRBJ1-1	14	CASSEDFRNTEAFF
TRBV2	TRBJ2-1	16	CASSEALSYRVNEQFF
TRBV5-1	TRBJ2-2	17	CASSLDIAGLNTGELFF
TRBV7-2	TRBJ1-2	15	CASSLVYGGNYGYTF
TRBV12-3/TRBV12-4	TRBJ2-2	13	CASSFYAAGELFF
TRBV7-3	TRBJ1-5	13	CASSLGPGLPQHF
TRBV10-1	TRBJ2-1	14	CASSEPGGDNEQFF
TRBV5-1	TRBJ2-6	15	CASSPPYTGANVLTF
TRBV6-1	TRBJ1-4	16	CASSEASVATNEKLFF
TRBV6-5	TRBJ2-7	14	CASSKLAGTYEQYF
TRBV28	TRBJ2-7	17	CASSSHPSGRRLYEQYF
TRBV7-8	TRBJ2-7	16	CASSSRVQTPSYEQYF
TRBV24-1	TRBJ2-3	17	CATSDQKPGQGGDTQYF
TRBV7-2	TRBJ1-2	14	CASSPRREGSGYTF